This T cell receptor (beta chain) derives from a study of cytomegalovirus exposure and HLA in healthy donors. Study-level background: As an earlier analysis found, some 170 million T cells yielded about 120 million unique TCR beta sequences. The Caucasian-associated ancestry cluster held roughly 80% of roughly 370 genotyped donors. Findings of the study overall: V- and J-gene trimming in TCR beta was tied to a missense DCLRE1C variant by an analysis performed later. Most subjects had HLA-A and HLA-B alleles reportedly predicted accurately by TCR beta sequences.

This CDR3 is 15 amino acids long. Germline V lookup: CDR1 SGHNT, CDR2 YYREEE (reference sequence). Trimming shortened V by 4 bases and J by 0 bases, and 11 bases separated the two germline ends. With regard to this clone: The antigen is unknown.

Primers for the PCR totalled 60 Vbeta and 13 Jbeta. Assay used: immunoSEQ multiplex PCR; TCRdb lists only in-frame clones, some missing. The data contain around 98,000 clones, roughly 79% of them singletons. This receptor was identified in a woman aged 40 to 49 in good health and CMV-seronegative. The chain carries TRBV5-4 and TRBJ1-3; possible D gene TRBD1, 5 bases. The specimen sequenced was PBMCs. The CDR3 sequence: CASSPGIPSGNTIYF. CDR3 coding DNA: TGTGCCAGCAGCCCAGGGATCCCCTCTGGAAACACCATATATTTT.